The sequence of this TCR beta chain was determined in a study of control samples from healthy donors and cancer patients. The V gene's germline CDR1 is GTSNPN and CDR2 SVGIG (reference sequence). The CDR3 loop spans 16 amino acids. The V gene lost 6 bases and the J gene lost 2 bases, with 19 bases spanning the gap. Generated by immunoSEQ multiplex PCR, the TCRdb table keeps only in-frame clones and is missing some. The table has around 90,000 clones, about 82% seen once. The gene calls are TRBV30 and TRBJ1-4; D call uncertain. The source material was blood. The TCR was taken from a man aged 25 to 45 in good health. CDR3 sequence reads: CACSIETRPTNEKLFF. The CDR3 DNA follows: TGTGCCTGTTCCATTGAGACCCGTCCCACTAATGAAAAACTGTTTTTT.